The 10 T cell receptor beta chains reported below all come from one sample, sequenced in a study of OX40 agonist ivuxolimab in advanced cancers. Libraries were built with the immunoSEQ multiplex PCR assay. TCRdb re-hosts the immuneACCESS table, in-frame sequences only. Its copies lack some clones; in the studies checked, an unresolved V gene accounts for under half of them, and the cause for the rest is not known. This sample gives 55,000 to 80,000 clones in total; 81% of them show up just once. The ten largest clones capture less than 1.2% of the sample. The material was CD4+ or CD8+ T cells sorted from blood, obtained in a trial of the OX40 agonist ivuxolimab. Source of these receptors: an adult with an advanced solid tumor such as melanoma, head and neck, liver or kidney cancer.

The chain carries TRBV29-1 and TRBJ1-1; D possibly corresponds to TRBD1 (5 bases). CDR1 is SQVTM, CDR2 ANQGSEA, per germline. With 6 bases removed from V and 1 base from J, the gap between germline ends came to 15 bases. CDR3 length: 14 residues. CDR3 nucleotides: TGCAGCGTGGGAACCGGGACCGCGAACACTGAAGCTTTCTTT. This translates into CSVGTGTANTEAFF.

V usage is TRBV5-1 and J usage is TRBJ2-5; TRBD2 agrees at 11 bases. Germline V gene lookup returns CDR1 SGHRS and CDR2 YFSETQ. Trimming removed 7 bases from V and 2 bases from J; junction bases left unmatched: 1. The CDR3 is 13 amino acids. Written as DNA, the CDR3 is TGCGCCAGCGGGACTAGCGGACAAGAGACCCAGTACTTC. Translation gives CASGTSGQETQYF.

The chain recombines TRBV18 with TRBJ2-1, with D possibly being TRBD2 (5 bases). Looked up from germline, CDR1 is KGHSH and CDR2 is LQKENI. Trimming removed 6 bases at V and 6 bases at J, with 18 bases between. CDR3 length: 15 residues. The CDR3: CASSPELAGGNEQFF. The CDR3 nucleotides read TGTGCCAGCTCCCCTGAACTGGCGGGTGGCAATGAGCAGTTCTTC.

The CDR3 DNA reads TGTGCCAGCAGTGTCGAGCACCGAGAGACCCAGTACTTC. This codes for CASSVEHRETQYF. The chain uses TRBV6-1 and TRBJ2-5; no firm D call. From germline, CDR1 is MNHNS and CDR2 SASEGT. This CDR3 region has 13 residues. V shed 4 bases and J shed 4 bases, with 10 bases lying between them.

This sequence joins TRBV5-6 and TRBJ1-2; D is undetermined. Trimming removed 2 bases at V and 3 bases at J, with 17 bases between. The CDR3 spans 16 residues. Germline V CDR1 and CDR2: SGHDT, YYEEEE. CDR3 nucleotides: TGTGCCAGCAGCTTTTCACTCCTCAACATGGACTATGGCTACACCTTC. Protein sequence: CASSFSLLNMDYGYTF. The entire variable domain, with the rest obtained from reference TRBV5-6 and TRBJ1-2, is as follows: DAGVTQSPTHLIKTRGQQVTLRCSPKSGHDTVSWYQQALGQGPQFIFQYYEEEERQRGNFPDRFSGHQFPNYSSELNVNALLLGDSALYLCASSFSLLNMDYGYTFGSGTRLTVV.

This chain links TRBV25-1 with TRBJ1-5, with TRBD1 matching over 11 bases. Germline V CDR1 and CDR2: MGHDK, SYGVNS. The CDR3 is 14 residues long. V lost 6 bases, J lost 5 bases, and 3 bases stayed unmatched. The DNA for the CDR3 is TGTGCCAGCAGCGGGACAGGGGGATATCAGCCCCAGCATTTT. The encoded protein is CASSGTGGYQPQHF. Based on the CDR3 plus reference TRBV25-1 and TRBJ1-5, the full variable domain is EADIYQTPRYLVIGTGKKITLECSQTMGHDKMYWYQQDPGMELHLIHYSYGVNSTEKGDLSSESTVSRIRTEHFPLTLESARPSHTSQYLCASSGTGGYQPQHFGDGTRLSIL.

The gene calls are TRBV5-1 and TRBJ2-2, with 7 positions matching TRBD2. V shed 4 bases and J 3 bases; nucleotides not matched to a gene: 9. Germline-derived CDR1 and CDR2 are SGHRS and YFSETQ. The CDR3 loop spans 16 amino acids. The CDR3 coding sequence is TGCGCCAGCAGCCCGCCCCGGGACTATCACACCGGGGAGCTGTTTTTT. It encodes CASSPPRDYHTGELFF.

This chain links TRBV6-1 with TRBJ1-5, with D possibly matching TRBD1 (6 bases). The V gene lost 4 bases and the J gene lost 2 bases, with 12 bases spanning the gap. CDR1 and CDR2 (germline): MNHNS, SASEGT. The CDR3 is 15 amino acids. As DNA, the CDR3 is TGTGCCAGCAGTGGGACAGTAGGTGGCAATCAGCCCCAGCATTTT. Its protein product is CASSGTVGGNQPQHF.

The chain joins TRBV7-2 to TRBJ1-3; D not resolved. The germline V gene has CDR1 SGHTA and CDR2 FQGNSA. V was clipped by 5 bases and J by 4 bases, with 9 bases between them. CDR3 size: 13 residues. CDR3 in DNA: TGTGCCAGCAGCCTCGAGACGGGAAACACCATATATTTT. This codes for CASSLETGNTIYF.

The rearrangement uses TRBV15 and TRBJ1-6; no definite D call. Between the trimmed V and J ends, which lost 0 bases and 9 bases, there was a span of 18 bases. Germline V CDR1 and CDR2: LNHNV, YYDKDF (reference sequence). The CDR3 runs 17 residues. The CDR3: CATSRDIPSMGSSPLHF. The CDR3 nucleotides are TGTGCCACCAGCAGAGATATCCCATCGATGGGGTCTTCACCCCTCCACTTT.